This TCR beta chain was observed in a study of blood T cell repertoires in COVID-19. Study at large: Two negative PCRs, clearance, or symptom resolution were required of recovered Cohort 3 donors.

Methods used by the authors: Reference gene primer amplification gave nucleated cell count estimates. Sequencing used immunoSEQ multiplex PCR; TCRdb keeps in-frame clones, though not all of them. That table is the source of V, J and clone size, and D and trimming were worked out from the DNA. The table has 200,000 or so clones, around 90% seen once. CDR3 size: 14 residues. Trimming removed 8 bases from V and 8 bases from J, with 19 bases in between. In germline, CDR1 is SEHNR, CDR2 FQNEAQ (reference sequence). The participants were between roughly 18 and 100 years old and came from fewer than 25 US areas.

The specimen was PBMCs or T cells enriched from blood (not recorded which). The chain recombines TRBV7-9 with TRBJ2-1, with D possibly TRBD2 on 5 matching bases. The receptor was derived from a man younger than 45 in a cohort exposed to, infected with or recovered from COVID-19 (not recorded which). This CDR3 reads CASSKLDGVDEQFF. The CDR3 region has the DNA TGTGCCAGCTCTAAACTAGACGGGGTCGATGAGCAGTTCTTC.